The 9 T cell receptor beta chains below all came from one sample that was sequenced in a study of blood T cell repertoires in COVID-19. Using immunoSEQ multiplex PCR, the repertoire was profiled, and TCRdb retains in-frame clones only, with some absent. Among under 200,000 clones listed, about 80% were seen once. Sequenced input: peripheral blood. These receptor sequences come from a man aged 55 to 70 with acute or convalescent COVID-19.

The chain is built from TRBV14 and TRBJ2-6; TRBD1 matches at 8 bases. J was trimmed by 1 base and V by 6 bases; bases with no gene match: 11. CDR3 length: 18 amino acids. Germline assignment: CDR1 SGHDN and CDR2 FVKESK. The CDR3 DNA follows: TGTGCCAGCAGTATCCGGGACAGGCTAATTTCTGGGGCCAACGTCCTGACTTTC. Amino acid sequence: CASSIRDRLISGANVLTF. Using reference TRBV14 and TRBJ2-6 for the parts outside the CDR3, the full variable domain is EAGVTQFPSHSVIEKGQTVTLRCDPISGHDNLYWYRRVMGKEIKFLLHFVKESKQDESGMPNNRFLAERTGGTYSTLKVQPAELEDSGVYFCASSIRDRLISGANVLTFGAGSRLTVL.

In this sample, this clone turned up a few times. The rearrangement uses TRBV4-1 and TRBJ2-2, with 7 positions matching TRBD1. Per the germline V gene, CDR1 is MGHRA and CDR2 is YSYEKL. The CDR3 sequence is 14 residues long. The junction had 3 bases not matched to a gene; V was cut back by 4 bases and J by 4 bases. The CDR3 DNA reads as TGCGCCAGCAGCCGAACAGGGGTCACCGGGGAGCTGTTTTTT. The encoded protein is CASSRTGVTGELFF.

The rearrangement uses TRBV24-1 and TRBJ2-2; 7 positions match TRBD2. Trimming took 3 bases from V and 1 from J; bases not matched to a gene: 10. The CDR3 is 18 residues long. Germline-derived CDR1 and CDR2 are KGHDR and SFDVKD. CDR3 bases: TGTGCCACCAGTGATACCCCTCGGGCGGGGGTGAACACCGGGGAGCTGTTTTTT. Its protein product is CATSDTPRAGVNTGELFF.

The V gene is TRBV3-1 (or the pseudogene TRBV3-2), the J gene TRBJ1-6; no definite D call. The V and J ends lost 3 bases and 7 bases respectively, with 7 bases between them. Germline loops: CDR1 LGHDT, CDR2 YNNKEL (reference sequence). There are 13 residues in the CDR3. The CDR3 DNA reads TGTGCCAGCAGCCAGATGGAGAATTCACCCCTCCACTTT. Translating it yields CASSQMENSPLHF.

The CDR3 reads CATSGGVDQETQYF. The CDR3 DNA is TGTGCCACCAGCGGGGGAGTCGACCAAGAGACCCAGTACTTC. This sequence joins TRBV2 and TRBJ2-5, with 8 bases matching TRBD2. This CDR3 comprises 14 residues. V lost 10 bases to trimming and J lost 0 bases; unmatched junction nucleotides: 7. From germline, CDR1 is SNHLY and CDR2 FYNNEI.

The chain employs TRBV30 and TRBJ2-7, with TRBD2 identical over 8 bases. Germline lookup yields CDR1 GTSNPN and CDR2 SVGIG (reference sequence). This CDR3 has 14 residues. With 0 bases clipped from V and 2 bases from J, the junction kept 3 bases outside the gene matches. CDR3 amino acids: CAWSVPGGAYEQYF. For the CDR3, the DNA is TGTGCCTGGAGTGTACCCGGGGGGGCCTACGAGCAGTACTTC. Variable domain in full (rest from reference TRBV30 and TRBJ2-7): SQTIHQWPATLVQPVGSPLSLECTVEGTSNPNLYWYRQAAGRGLQLLFYSVGIGQISSEVPQNLSASRPQDRQFILSSKKLLLSDSGFYLCAWSVPGGAYEQYFGPGTRLTVT.

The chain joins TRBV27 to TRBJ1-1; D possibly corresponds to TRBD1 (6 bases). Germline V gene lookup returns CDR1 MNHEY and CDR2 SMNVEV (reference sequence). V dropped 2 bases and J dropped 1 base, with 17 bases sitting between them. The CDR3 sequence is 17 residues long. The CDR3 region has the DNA TGTGCCAGCAGTTTACTCAGCCGGGACATAGGGAACACTGAAGCTTTCTTT. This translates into CASSLLSRDIGNTEAFF.

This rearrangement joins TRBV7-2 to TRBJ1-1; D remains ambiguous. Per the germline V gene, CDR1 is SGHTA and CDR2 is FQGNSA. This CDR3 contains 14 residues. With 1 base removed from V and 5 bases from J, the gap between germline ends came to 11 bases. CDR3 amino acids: CASSLGSGLTEAFF. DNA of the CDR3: TGTGCCAGCAGCTTAGGTTCGGGATTGACTGAAGCTTTCTTT.

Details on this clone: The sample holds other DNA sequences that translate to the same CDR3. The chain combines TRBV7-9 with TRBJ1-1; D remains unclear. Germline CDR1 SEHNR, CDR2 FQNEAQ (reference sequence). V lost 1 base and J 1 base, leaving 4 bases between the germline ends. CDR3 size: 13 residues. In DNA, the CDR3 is TGTGCCAGCAGCTTAGGGCAGAACACTGAAGCTTTCTTT. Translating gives CASSLGQNTEAFF.